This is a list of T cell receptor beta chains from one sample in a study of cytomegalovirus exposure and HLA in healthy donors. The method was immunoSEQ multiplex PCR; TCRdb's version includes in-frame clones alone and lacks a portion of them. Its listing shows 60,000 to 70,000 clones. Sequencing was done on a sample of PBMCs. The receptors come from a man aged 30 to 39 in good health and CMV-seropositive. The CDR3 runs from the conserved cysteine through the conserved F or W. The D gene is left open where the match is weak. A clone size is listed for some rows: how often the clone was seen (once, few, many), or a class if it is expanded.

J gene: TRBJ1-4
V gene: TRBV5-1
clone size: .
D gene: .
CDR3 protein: CASSPRVANEKLFF
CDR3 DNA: TGCGCCAGCAGCCCCAGGGTCGCTAATGAAAAACTGTTTTTT

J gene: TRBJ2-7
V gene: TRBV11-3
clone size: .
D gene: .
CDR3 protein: CASSTPGGYEQYF
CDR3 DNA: TGTGCCAGCAGCACACCCGGGGGCTACGAGCAGTACTTC

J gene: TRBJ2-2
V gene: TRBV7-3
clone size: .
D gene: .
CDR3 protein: CASSAGYAGELFF
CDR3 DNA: TGTGCCAGCAGCGCGGGATACGCCGGGGAGCTGTTTTTT

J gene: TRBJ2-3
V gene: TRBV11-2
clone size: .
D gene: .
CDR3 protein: CASSPKGMTSDTDTQYF
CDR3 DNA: TGTGCCAGCAGCCCTAAGGGGATGACAAGCGACACAGATACGCAGTATTTT

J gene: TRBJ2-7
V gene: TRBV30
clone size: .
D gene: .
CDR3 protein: CAWQTGQTYEQYF
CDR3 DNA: TGTGCCTGGCAGACAGGACAAACCTACGAGCAGTACTTC

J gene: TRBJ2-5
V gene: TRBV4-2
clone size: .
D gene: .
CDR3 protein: CASSQDRAQETQYF
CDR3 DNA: TGTGCCAGCAGCCAAGACAGGGCGCAAGAGACCCAGTACTTC

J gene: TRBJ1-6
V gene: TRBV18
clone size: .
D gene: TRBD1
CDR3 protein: CASSPGTDNSPLHF
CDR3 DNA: TGTGCCAGCTCACCCGGGACAGATAATTCACCCCTCCACTTT

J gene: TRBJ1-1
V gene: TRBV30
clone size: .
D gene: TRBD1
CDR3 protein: CAWSGDRGRVTNTEAFF
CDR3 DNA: TGTGCCTGGAGTGGAGACAGGGGGCGAGTGACGAACACTGAAGCTTTCTTT

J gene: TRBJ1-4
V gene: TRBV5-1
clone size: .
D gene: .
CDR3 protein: CASSLLGAYEKLFF
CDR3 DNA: TGCGCCAGCAGCTTGCTGGGGGCGTATGAAAAACTGTTTTTT

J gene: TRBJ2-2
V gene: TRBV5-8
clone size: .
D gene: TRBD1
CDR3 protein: CASRFRDRGNTGELFF
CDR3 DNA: TGTGCCAGCAGATTCCGGGACAGGGGGAACACCGGGGAGCTGTTTTTT

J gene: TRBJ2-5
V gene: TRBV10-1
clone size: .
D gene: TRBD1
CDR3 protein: CASSTGQSQETQYF
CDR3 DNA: TGCGCCAGCAGTACGGGACAGAGCCAAGAGACCCAGTACTTC

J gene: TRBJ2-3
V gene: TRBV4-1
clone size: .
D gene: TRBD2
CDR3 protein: CASSQGGGSSPLAYF
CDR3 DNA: TGCGCCAGCAGCCAGGGTGGCGGGAGTTCGCCCTTGGCGTATTTT

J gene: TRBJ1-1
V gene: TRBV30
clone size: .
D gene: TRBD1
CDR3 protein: CAWSTTGGATTEAFF
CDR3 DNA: TGTGCCTGGTCGACGACAGGGGGCGCGACCACTGAAGCTTTCTTT

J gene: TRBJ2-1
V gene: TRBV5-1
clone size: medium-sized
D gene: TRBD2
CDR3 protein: CASSSSGAGLGNEQFF
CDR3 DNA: TGCGCCAGCAGCTCTAGCGGGGCGGGCCTCGGGAATGAGCAGTTCTTC

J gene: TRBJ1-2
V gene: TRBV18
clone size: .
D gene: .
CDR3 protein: CASSPAAVDGYTF
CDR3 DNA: TGTGCCAGCTCACCAGCGGCGGTAGATGGCTACACCTTC

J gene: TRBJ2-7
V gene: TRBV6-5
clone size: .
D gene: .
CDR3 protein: CASATGSSSYEQYF
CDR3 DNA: TGTGCCAGCGCCACCGGGTCATCCTCCTACGAGCAGTACTTC

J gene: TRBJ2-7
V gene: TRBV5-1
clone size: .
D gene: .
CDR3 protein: CASSLAETGRVSEQYF
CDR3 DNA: TGCGCCAGCAGCTTGGCCGAAACAGGGAGGGTAAGCGAGCAGTACTTC

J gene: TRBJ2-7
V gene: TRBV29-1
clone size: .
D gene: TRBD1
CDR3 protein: CSVVGGTGTLYEQYF
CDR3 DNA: TGCAGCGTTGTAGGGGGGACAGGCACCCTCTACGAACAGTACTTC

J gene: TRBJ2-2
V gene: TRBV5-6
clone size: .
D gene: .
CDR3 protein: CASSQTQVAGELFF
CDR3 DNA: TGTGCCAGCAGCCAAACTCAGGTCGCCGGGGAGCTGTTTTTT

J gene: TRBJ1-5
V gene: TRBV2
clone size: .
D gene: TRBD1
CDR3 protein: CASKSRDRYQPQHF
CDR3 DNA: TGTGCCAGCAAAAGCAGGGACAGATATCAGCCCCAGCATTTT

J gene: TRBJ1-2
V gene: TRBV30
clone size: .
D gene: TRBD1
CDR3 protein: CAREQGASYGYTF
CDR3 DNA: TGTGCCCGAGAACAGGGGGCCAGCTATGGCTACACCTTC

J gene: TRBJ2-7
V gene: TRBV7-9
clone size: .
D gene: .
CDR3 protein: CASSPSGRPYEQYF
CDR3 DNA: TGTGCCAGCAGCCCCAGCGGCAGGCCCTACGAGCAGTACTTC

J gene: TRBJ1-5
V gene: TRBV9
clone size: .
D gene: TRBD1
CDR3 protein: CASSVEGQVDQPQHF
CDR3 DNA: TGTGCCAGCAGCGTAGAGGGACAGGTGGATCAGCCCCAGCATTTT

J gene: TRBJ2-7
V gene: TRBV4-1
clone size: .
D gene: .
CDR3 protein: CASSQDRLGGAVYEQYF
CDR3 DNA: TGCGCCAGCAGCCAAGATCGCTTGGGGGGGGCGGTCTACGAGCAGTACTTC

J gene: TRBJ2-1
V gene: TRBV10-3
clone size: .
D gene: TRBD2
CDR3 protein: CAISERTSGGEQFF
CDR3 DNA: TGTGCCATCAGCGAACGGACTAGCGGGGGAGAGCAGTTCTTC

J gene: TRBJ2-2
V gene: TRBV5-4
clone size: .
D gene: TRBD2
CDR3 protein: CASSFGGGAVVAGELFF
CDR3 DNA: TGTGCCAGCAGCTTTGGCGGGGGGGCCGTGGTCGCCGGGGAGCTGTTTTTT

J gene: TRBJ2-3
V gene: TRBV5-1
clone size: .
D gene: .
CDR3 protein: CASSTYAGSTDTQYF
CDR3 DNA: TGCGCCAGCAGCACATACGCGGGGAGCACAGATACGCAGTATTTT

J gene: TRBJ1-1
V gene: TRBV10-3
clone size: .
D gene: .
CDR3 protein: CAISRGNTEAFF
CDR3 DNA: TGTGCCATCAGCAGGGGGAACACTGAAGCTTTCTTT

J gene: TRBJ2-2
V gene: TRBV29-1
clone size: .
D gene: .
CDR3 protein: CSVEDRKNTGELFF
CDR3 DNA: TGCAGCGTTGAAGACAGAAAAAACACCGGGGAGCTGTTTTTT

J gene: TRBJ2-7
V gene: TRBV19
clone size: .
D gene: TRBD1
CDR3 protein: CASSPGQPNAYEQYF
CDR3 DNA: TGTGCCAGTAGCCCGGGACAGCCAAACGCCTACGAGCAGTACTTC

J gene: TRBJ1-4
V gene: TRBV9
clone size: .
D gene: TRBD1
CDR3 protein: CASSPRQGKGEKLFF
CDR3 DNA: TGTGCCAGCAGCCCCCGACAGGGTAAAGGTGAAAAACTGTTTTTT

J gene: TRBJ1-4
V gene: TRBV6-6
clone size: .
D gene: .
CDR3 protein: CASIKKGVTGKLFF
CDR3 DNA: TGTGCCAGCATTAAAAAAGGGGTTACTGGGAAACTGTTTTTT

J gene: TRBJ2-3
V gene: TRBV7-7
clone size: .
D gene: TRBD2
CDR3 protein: CASSLGLAGGRGTDTQYF
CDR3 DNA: TGTGCTAGCAGCTTAGGACTAGCGGGGGGCCGTGGCACAGATACGCAGTATTTT

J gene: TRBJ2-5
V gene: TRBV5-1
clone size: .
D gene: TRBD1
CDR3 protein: CASSPGTGGGETQYF
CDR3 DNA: TGCGCCAGCAGCCCGGGGACAGGGGGAGGGGAGACCCAGTACTTC

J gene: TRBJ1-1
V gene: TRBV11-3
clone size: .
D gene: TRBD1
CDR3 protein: CASSLGQGLAFF
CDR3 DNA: TGTGCCAGCAGCTTAGGACAGGGCCTAGCTTTCTTT

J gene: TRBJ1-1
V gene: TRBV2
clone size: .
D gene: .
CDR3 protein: CARSSGQSNLF
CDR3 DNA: TGTGCCAGAAGCTCCGGACAGAGTAACCTCTTT

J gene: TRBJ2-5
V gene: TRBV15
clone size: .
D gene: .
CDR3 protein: CATSRVGSQETQYF
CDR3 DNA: TGTGCCACCAGCAGAGTTGGGAGTCAAGAGACCCAGTACTTC

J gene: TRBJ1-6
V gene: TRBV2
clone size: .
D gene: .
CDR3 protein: CASRDRLASPLHF
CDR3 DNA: TGTGCCAGCAGAGACAGGTTAGCATCACCCCTCCACTTT

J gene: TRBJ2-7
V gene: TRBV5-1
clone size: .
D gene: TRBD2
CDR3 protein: CASSFSGGRDEQYF
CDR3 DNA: TGCGCCAGCAGCTTTAGCGGGGGACGGGACGAGCAGTACTTC

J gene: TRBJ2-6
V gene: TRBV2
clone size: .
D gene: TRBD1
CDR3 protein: CARKTGGKANVLTF
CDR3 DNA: TGTGCCAGAAAAACAGGGGGGAAGGCCAACGTCCTGACTTTC

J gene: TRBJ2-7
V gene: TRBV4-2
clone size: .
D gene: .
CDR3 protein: CASSQGRDSSYEQYF
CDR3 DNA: TGTGCCAGCAGCCAAGGGCGGGACAGTTCCTACGAGCAGTACTTC

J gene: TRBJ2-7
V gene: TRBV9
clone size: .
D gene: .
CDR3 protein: CASSESTAADEQYF
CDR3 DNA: TGTGCCAGCAGTGAATCGACAGCCGCCGACGAGCAGTACTTC